This T cell receptor (beta chain) derives from a study of shared clonotypes between healthy human individuals. The V segment lost 3 bases and the J segment 4 bases; nucleotides outside the gene matches: 7. There are 16 residues in the CDR3. The germline V gene has CDR1 SGHRS and CDR2 YFSETQ. This table comes from immunoSEQ multiplex PCR, and its TCRdb copy is limited to in-frame clones, with some not included. The sample lists more than 2 million clones; 90% to 96% were seen once. The sequence was obtained from a man younger than 35 in good health. The sample was naive CD4+ T cells sorted from blood. Subset indicated: CD45RA+ positively selected. The chain couples TRBV5-1 to TRBJ1-2; 12 bases are a match to TRBD1. The CDR3 DNA reads TGCGCCAGCAGCTCGGCCGGGACAGGGGGCACCTATGGCTACACCTTC. This codes for CASSSAGTGGTYGYTF.